This TCR beta chain derives from a study of blood T cell repertoires in COVID-19. The sample holds one count of this clone. Sequencing was performed with immunoSEQ multiplex PCR; in TCRdb, only in-frame clones are kept and a portion is missing. The sample records approximately 300,000 clones, about nine tenths being singletons. Grouping used clinical history reported by participants in a survey and questionnaire. The V end was cut by 7 bases, the J end by 6 bases, with 16 bases between. The CDR3 has 14 residues. CDR1 SNHLY and CDR2 FYNNEI come from the germline V gene. The sample taken for sequencing was PBMCs or T cells enriched from blood (not recorded which). The source of this sequence is a woman between 18 and 29 years old who had recovered from COVID-19. This rearrangement joins TRBV2 to TRBJ2-1; a weak D match, TRBD1 (6 bases). CDR3 amino acids: CASTPNRDFNEQFF. DNA for the CDR3: TGTGCCAGCACCCCCAACAGGGATTTCAATGAGCAGTTCTTC.